This paragraph covers one TCR beta chain sequence. The target antigen is unknown. These data belong to a study of shared clonotypes between healthy human individuals. Study-wide results and caveats: Donor scarcity curtailed the genetic and exposure-history diversity represented herein.

The table came from immunoSEQ multiplex PCR; TCRdb's copy has only in-frame clones and leaves some out. The sample records some 2,000,000 clones, 85% to 95% being singletons. CD45RO-negative CD8 cells positively selected for CCR7 made up the naive population, which excluded terminally differentiated effector memory CD45RA+ cells. Every donor was a Caucasian adult from Nashville, Tennessee. The TCR sequence derives from a man in his late teens or twenties in good health. The source material was naive CD8+ T cells sorted from blood.

The CDR3 spells CASSLEGSIYEQYF. The CDR3 DNA reads as TGTGCCAGCAGCTTAGAAGGGTCTATTTACGAGCAGTACTTC. V usage is TRBV7-9 and J usage is TRBJ2-7; the D is unclear. Germline CDR1 reads SEHNR; CDR2 reads FQNEAQ (reference sequence). This CDR3 is 14 amino acids long. V lost 1 base, J lost 4 bases, and 11 bases lay in between.